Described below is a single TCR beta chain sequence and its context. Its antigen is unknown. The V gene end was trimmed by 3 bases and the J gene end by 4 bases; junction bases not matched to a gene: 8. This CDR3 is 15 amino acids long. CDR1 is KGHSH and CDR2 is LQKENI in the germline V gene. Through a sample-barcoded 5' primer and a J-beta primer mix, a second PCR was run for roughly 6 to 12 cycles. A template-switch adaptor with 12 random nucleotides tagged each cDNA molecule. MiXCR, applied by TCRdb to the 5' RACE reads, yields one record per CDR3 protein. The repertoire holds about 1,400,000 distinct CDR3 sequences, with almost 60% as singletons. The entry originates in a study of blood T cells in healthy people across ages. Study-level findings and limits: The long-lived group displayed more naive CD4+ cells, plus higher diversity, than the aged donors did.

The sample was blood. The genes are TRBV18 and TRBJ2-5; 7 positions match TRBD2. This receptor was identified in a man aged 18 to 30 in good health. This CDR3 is CASSPPAGWGETQYF. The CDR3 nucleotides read TGTGCCAGCTCACCGCCAGCGGGATGGGGAGAGACCCAGTACTTC.